This TCR beta chain was sequenced during a study of cytomegalovirus exposure and HLA in healthy donors (dated by TCRdb to 2016 to 2017). With respect to the entire study: In an earlier analysis of under 750 of the donors, approximately 260 Gb of sequence data and 90 million to 120 million unique TCR beta sequences from roughly 200 million T cells were reported. An early release that covered 500 to 800 HLA-typed donors contained about 290 gigabases of sequencing data and about 93 million unique TCR sequences. The genetic ancestry cluster associated with self-reported Caucasian donors included 65% to 90% of the 300 to 450 genotyped donors. The aim of the study was to test whether cataloging public T cell receptors could identify signatures of past pathogen exposure. The study used immunosequencing to profile the T cell repertoires of approximately 650 subjects and linked those repertoires to cytomegalovirus serostatus. In addition to the first cohort of 666 subjects, a separate validation cohort of under 150 different subjects was used. To predict cytomegalovirus infection status, the study combined high-throughput TCR immunosequencing, statistical association of individual TCRs with disease status, and machine learning. A later analysis re-examined previously published TCR beta repertoires from about 670 donors and added high-resolution HLA genotyping to investigate patterns of TCR occurrence. The later analysis used no new phenotypic data to find candidate immune exposures, relying instead on TCR beta sequences and their occurrence across donors. To decide whether each TCR beta V gene segment behaved as functional or pseudogenic, an earlier analysis of some 580 of the donors relied on high-throughput TCR beta sequencing. Donor age, sex, ethnicity and CMV serostatus were compiled together with the repertoire data. A later genetic analysis took genome-wide SNP genotypes for about 55% of the 666 donors and used that subset as a discovery cohort. Every repertoire in the discovery cohort had been generated on one and the same sequencing platform. HLA typing included class I and class II loci at four-digit resolution. The number of donors typed differed by locus, with 629-630 for A, B, C, DRB1 and DQB1, around 560 for DQA1, over 600 for DPA1, and around 460 for DPB1. Five DR-DQ haplotypes were handled as single units for association and clustering because linkage in the cohort was strong. Among some 410 genotyped donors of the cohort, an average of approximately 220,000 unique TCR beta nucleotide sequences was sequenced per donor, of which 15% to 20% were non-productive.

What the study reported, not specific to this receptor: At a false discovery rate of 0.05, a later analysis linked some 17,000 TCR beta sequences to specific HLA alleles. A further reported finding was that TCR beta sequences accurately predicted the HLA-A and HLA-B alleles for most subjects in the first cohort. Correlated functional status among segregating V segments might be attributable to linkage disequilibrium, but an unknown experimental factor could not be ruled out. The study gave a list of 150 to 200 TCR beta chains associated with cytomegalovirus. In vitro tests confirmed that a few of the cytomegalovirus-associated TCR beta chains recognize cytomegalovirus antigens. In a later analysis, HLA-associated TCR beta chains were found to be more clonally expanded and to have lower generation probabilities than equally common non-associated chains. In both the original and validation cohorts, the classifier was reported to diagnose cytomegalovirus status with high specificity and sensitivity. According to a later analysis, parvovirus B19, influenza, CMV and Epstein-Barr virus appeared linked to several top co-occurrence clusters. A cluster of highly shared sequence variants was judged likely to be a technical artifact of the sequencing pipeline. A later genetic analysis associated a missense DCLRE1C variant with V-gene and J-gene trimming of TCR beta chains, and an independent cohort replicated the association. It was suggested by the authors that the approach could potentially be generalized to other disease states and immunological phenotypes. In a later genetic analysis, fewer N-insertions in productive TCRs were reported among donors in an Asian-associated ancestry cluster than the roughly 670-donor mean. According to a later analysis, most CMV-associated TCR beta chains appeared to be HLA-restricted, and the HLA associations seemed to be driven largely by CMV exposure. While some public TCRs were present in many individuals, most TCR sequences turned up only very rarely across donors. Only TCR beta chains were sequenced in this cohort, and the absence of alpha or paired-chain data limited detectable features. Because HLA typing was unavailable for some donors at each locus, only the typed subset was used in association tests. Roughly uniform sequencing depth across donors was assumed in presence/absence analyses, although this assumption may not hold. The 87-base-pair reads could not distinguish some IMGT-functional V segments, including TRBV6-2 and TRBV6-3, so those segments were excluded. Because counts were too low, roughly 16 rarely observed V segments, including chromosome 9 orphons, were left out of the earlier analysis of about 620 of the donors. The only immune exposure information available for the cohort was CMV serostatus. Strong co-occurrence of HLA alleles, especially DR and DQ, made assigning TCR associations to individual alleles difficult. Broadly in line with IMGT annotations, most TCR beta V segments showed up in productive rearrangements about 90% or about 30% of the time in an earlier analysis of roughly 590 of the donors. In a later analysis, the rate of TCR association differed among HLA loci, with DRB1 alleles having the most associated TCRs and HLA-C alleles having the fewest.

In total, roughly 710 healthy bone marrow donors made up the cohort. At the time of sampling, every cohort member was nominally healthy, though immune exposures that went unrecorded were likely present. The donor tested CMV seropositive, placing the donor among the 310 or so seropositive members of the cohort. Each donor provided a peripheral blood sample, and peripheral blood mononuclear cells were used for TCR beta sequencing. The Qiagen DNeasy Blood Extraction Kit was used to extract genomic DNA from the blood cell samples. This clone appeared once. Its antigen is not yet known. No base quality values were provided; no much bigger clone lies one nucleotide off. Library preparation used the immunoSEQ multiplex PCR assay. For the multiplex PCR, a mixture combining 60 forward primers for TCR Vbeta segments and 13 reverse primers for TCR Jbeta segments was used. The CDR3 region of rearranged TCR beta genes was amplified from genomic DNA with a multiplex PCR assay. On the Illumina HiSeq System, the amplified TCR beta libraries were sequenced as 87-base-pair reads. In the paper's pipeline: A later analysis counted tens of millions of unique TCR beta chains across the 640 or so repertoires, and roughly 11 million of these chains were shared by at least two donors. To remove PCR and sequencing errors, raw reads were error-corrected and collapsed into unique sequences using a nearest-neighbor algorithm that merged closely related sequences. To assign V, D and J gene segments, CDR3 sequences were aligned to IMGT reference sequences. Each retained sequence needed at least a six-nucleotide match to both a V gene segment and a J gene segment. Rearrangements were called productive when the CDR3 lacked stop codons and stayed in frame with V and J; all others were non-productive. Following IMGT convention, CDR3 was defined as the stretch from the second conserved V-encoded cysteine to the conserved J-encoded phenylalanine. The earlier analysis of a few hundred of the donors excluded sequences that lacked an unambiguous match to a single V gene segment. An earlier analysis of 450 to 650 of the donors called V segments functional above 56.7% productive rearrangements and segregating when the between-donor standard deviation exceeded 5%. To diagnose cytomegalovirus status from the catalog of TCR beta chain sequences, a statistical classification framework was built. A later analysis assigned V and J genes by comparing TCR nucleotide sequences with IMGT/GENE-DB human TR gene sequences. In a later analysis, CDR3 sequences and most-parsimonious VDJ recombination scenarios were assigned using the TCRdist pipeline. In a later analysis, each TCR beta chain was defined by its CDR3 amino acid sequence together with its V-gene family, and reads lacking a unique V-gene family were excluded. As a way to deal with suspected cross-contamination and a sequencing artifact, a later analysis dropped 500 to 700 nucleotide sequences that were highly shared and had low generation probability. A later analysis calculated a clonal expansion index for each public chain from normalized within-repertoire ranks of inferred template counts. Generation probabilities in a later analysis came from a VDJ recombination model fitted to out-of-frame rearrangements, and those results were checked against IGoR. Hypergeometric tests were used in a later analysis to score TCR-TCR, TCR-HLA and TCR-CMV co-occurrence, with a repertoire-size bias correction applied to the TCR pairs. False discovery rates were estimated in a later analysis by permuting HLA or CMV assignments 20 times. In a later analysis, co-occurring TCRs were grouped using DBSCAN, with TCRdist sequence similarity added in when clustering inside HLA-allele-positive subsets. Repertoires with fewer than 30,000 or more than 120,000 public chains were left out of co-occurrence clustering, as were four to six repertoires with anomalous nucleotide sharing. TCRdb obtained this table from immuneACCESS and retained in-frame rearrangements with V and J assigned. These tables miss some clones; where compared with another copy, unresolved V genes account for less than half of the shortfall, and the remainder is unexplained. That table gives V, J and clone size, and the DNA gave D and trimming. The sample table holds about 150,000 clones, of which about 82% were seen once. The ten top clones hold roughly 4.3% of the sample.

Compared with germline, V lacks 0 bases and J lacks 6 bases; bases without a gene match: 17. Including cysteine and phenylalanine, the CDR3 has 19 amino acids. Kept here is only the CDR3 DNA, which spans 57 bases and is read in frame from base 1. From a lookup of the germline V gene, CDR1 and CDR2 are SGHRS and YFSETQ. Recombination connected TRBV5-1 to TRBJ2-1; 8 middle bases align to TRBD2. Sequenced material: PBMCs. This sequence was found in a woman between 40 and 50 years old in good health and CMV-seropositive. The CDR3 amino acid sequence is: CASSLGVDKAGAPGNEQFF. The sequenced DNA is TGCGCCAGCAGCTTGGGTGTAGATAAAGCGGGAGCCCCGGGCAATGAGCAGTTCTTC.